A single sample is the source of the 29 T cell receptor beta chains below, sequenced in a study of beta chain features in type 1 diabetes (dated by TCRdb to the late 2010s). The library was generated by the immunoSEQ multiplex PCR assay. The High Capacity cDNA Reverse Transcription Kit was used to reverse transcribe all of the isolated RNA, meaning that expressed TCRB transcripts were what got sequenced. Here the immuneACCESS table is served through TCRdb, limited to in-frame sequences with V and J called. Missing clones are a known gap in these copies; in checked studies unresolved V genes cover under half, and the rest lacks a known reason. The sample contains about 900,000 clones, 17% of them found a single time. The biggest ten clones account for 0.023% of the sample. The material sequenced was naive CD4+ T cells from blood. What this sample's cell subset or site label stands for: true naive CD4+ T cells. Source of these receptors: a woman younger than 30 in good health.

The chain is built from TRBV7-9 and TRBJ1-5; D gene ambiguous. Germline CDR1 reads SEHNR; CDR2 reads FQNEAQ (reference sequence). V dropped 5 bases and J dropped 2 bases, with 10 bases sitting between them. There are 14 residues in the CDR3. The CDR3, as DNA: TGTGCCAGCAGCCACGGCGGAGGCAATCAGCCCCAGCATTTT. Translating gives CASSHGGGNQPQHF. The full variable domain, in which reference TRBV7-9 and TRBJ1-5 provide the parts outside the CDR3, is DTGVSQNPRHKITKRGQNVTFRCDPISEHNRLYWYRQTLGQGPEFLTYFQNEAQLEKSRLLSDRFSAERPKGSFSTLEIQRTEQGDSAMYLCASSHGGGNQPQHFGDGTRLSIL.

This clone came up a few times. Other nucleotide sequences from this sample produce the same CDR3. The chain is built from TRBV18 and TRBJ2-5, with no clear D. The V end was cut by 4 bases, the J end by 1 base, with 7 bases between. CDR3 size: 13 residues. From germline, CDR1 is KGHSH and CDR2 LQKENI. CDR3 amino acids: CASSQGTQETQYF. The CDR3 bases are TGTGCCAGCTCACAGGGCACCCAAGAGACCCAGTACTTC.

This rearrangement joins TRBV28 to TRBJ2-1; TRBD2 matches at 7 bases. After removal of 1 base from V and 8 bases from J, the junction contained 14 bases not matched to a gene. This CDR3 has 17 amino acids. Germline loops: CDR1 MDHEN, CDR2 SYDVKM. The CDR3 protein is CASSLSEAGRFDHEQFF. CDR3 sequence (DNA): TGTGCCAGCAGTTTATCGGAAGCGGGGAGGTTTGATCATGAGCAGTTCTTC.

This clone was counted only a few times. The chain employs TRBV2 and TRBJ2-1; D not resolved. The CDR3 totals 12 residues. The germline V gene encodes CDR1 SNHLY and CDR2 FYNNEI. The V gene lost 5 bases and the J gene lost 6 bases, with 8 bases spanning the gap. CDR3 sequence (DNA): TGTGCCAGCAGTCAGTTGGTCAATGAGCAGTTCTTC. Translated: CASSQLVNEQFF. The whole variable domain, remainder taken from reference TRBV2 and TRBJ2-1, is EPEVTQTPSHQVTQMGQEVILRCVPISNHLYFYWYRQILGQKVEFLVSFYNNEISEKSEIFDDQFSVERPDGSNFTLKIRSTKLEDSAMYFCASSQLVNEQFFGPGTRLTVL.

The chain combines TRBV6-6 with TRBJ2-7; TRBD1 is a possible D gene (5 bases). The CDR3 is 15 residues long. Trimming took 2 bases from V and 2 from J, leaving 13 bases between them. Germline lookup yields CDR1 MNHNY and CDR2 SVGAGI (reference sequence). The CDR3 bases are TGTGCCAGCAGTTACCCCGAAGCAGGGACCTACGAGCAGTACTTC. This translates into CASSYPEAGTYEQYF.

In its sample, this clone was seen a few times. The V gene is TRBV11-1, the J gene TRBJ2-5; D is perhaps TRBD1 or TRBD2 (5 bases each). Trimming took 1 base from V and 1 from J, leaving 19 bases between them. CDR3 length: 18 amino acids. Germline assignment: CDR1 SGHAT and CDR2 FQDESV (reference sequence). The CDR3 DNA follows: TGTGCCAGCAGCTTAGGGGCTCTTTCGAGGGACGTCCAAGAGACCCAGTACTTC. It specifies CASSLGALSRDVQETQYF.

This clone was observed a few times. This chain uses TRBV2 with TRBJ1-5; 9 nucleotides match TRBD1. The ends lost 6 bases at V and 3 bases at J; junction bases unmatched: 9. CDR3 size: 16 residues. Germline V gene sequence: CDR1 SNHLY, CDR2 FYNNEI. CDR3: CASRGDRGGHNQPQHF. The CDR3 DNA follows: TGTGCCAGCAGGGGAGACAGGGGGGGGCACAATCAGCCCCAGCATTTT.

J is TRBJ2-5 and V is TRBV5-1, with 7 bases that match TRBD2. Germline CDR1 SGHRS, CDR2 YFSETQ. The CDR3 runs to 14 residues. V was clipped by 4 bases and J by 3 bases; unmatched bases: 6. The CDR3 DNA follows: TGCGCCAGCAGCCCGGGGACTACCAAAGAGACCCAGTACTTC. Amino acid sequence: CASSPGTTKETQYF.

This clone turned up a few times. The chain has TRBV10-3 and TRBJ2-5; the match to TRBD2 covers 7 bases. Germline CDR1 is ENHRY and CDR2 is SYGVKD. V gave up 6 bases and J gave up 1 base; unmatched junction bases: 2. The CDR3 runs 13 residues. CDR3 DNA: TGTGCCATCAGACCTAGCGGCCAAGAGACCCAGTACTTC. Residues: CAIRPSGQETQYF.

The sample holds a few counts of this clone. The chain recombines TRBV9 with TRBJ1-1; 10 bases agree with TRBD1. The V gene end was trimmed by 1 base and the J gene end by 3 bases; junction bases not matched to a gene: 3. The germline gives CDR1 SGDLS, CDR2 YYNGEE. This CDR3 contains 15 residues. The CDR3 region is CASSVSDRGHTEAFF. Here the CDR3 DNA reads TGTGCCAGCAGCGTAAGTGACAGGGGGCACACTGAAGCTTTCTTT. Filled out from reference TRBV9 and TRBJ1-1, the complete variable domain reads DSGVTQTPKHLITATGQRVTLRCSPRSGDLSVYWYQQSLDQGLQFLIQYYNGEERAKGNILERFSAQQFPDLHSELNLSSLELGDSALYFCASSVSDRGHTEAFFGQGTRLTVV.

This chain links TRBV6-1 with TRBJ2-7, with D perhaps TRBD1 or TRBD2 (5 bases each). V was trimmed by 7 bases and J by 6 bases, leaving 13 bases between them. The CDR3 contains 12 residues. Germline-derived CDR1 and CDR2 are MNHNS and SASEGT. The CDR3 region has the DNA TGTGCCAGCACCCTCGGGGCCCGCGAGCAGTACTTC. The encoded protein is CASTLGAREQYF.

Only a few counts were recorded for this clone. V and J are TRBV6-6 and TRBJ2-7; TRBD2 matches at 11 bases. Germline values: CDR1 MNHNY, CDR2 SVGAGI (reference sequence). The CDR3 has 16 amino acids. V was clipped by 6 bases and J by 1 base; unmatched bases: 8. The CDR3 nucleotides read TGTGCCAGCAGAGGACTAGCGGGTATGGGATCCTACGAGCAGTACTTC. Its translation is CASRGLAGMGSYEQYF.

DNA for the CDR3: TGTGCCAGCAGACCCCTTTCCGGCTCCGTGGCGTACGAGCAGTACTTC. Amino acid sequence: CASRPLSGSVAYEQYF. This rearrangement joins TRBV27 to TRBJ2-7; D is uncertain. V lost 6 bases to trimming and J lost 4 bases, with 22 bases between them. CDR3 size: 16 residues. The germline CDR1 and CDR2 sequences are MNHEY and SMNVEV (reference sequence).

The sample holds a few counts of this clone. The chain carries TRBV4-2 and TRBJ2-7, with D unclear. Trimming removed 0 bases at V and 7 bases at J, with 16 bases between. Germline CDR1 is LGHNA and CDR2 is YNFKEQ. The CDR3 is 15 amino acids. DNA of the CDR3: TGTGCCAGCAGCCAAGAGGGTGCTCGGTTTGGAGAGCAGTACTTC. This gives the protein CASSQEGARFGEQYF.

This sequence joins TRBV4-3 and TRBJ2-2; 7 bases are a match to TRBD2. The J segment lost 6 bases and the V segment lost 1 base, leaving 2 bases of the junction unmatched. Germline values: CDR1 LGHNA, CDR2 YSLEER. The CDR3 covers 14 residues. CDR3 region: CASSQAAGAGELFF. The CDR3 DNA sequence: TGCGCCAGCAGCCAAGCTGCGGGGGCCGGGGAGCTGTTTTTT.

V is TRBV28 and J is TRBJ2-7, with D possibly TRBD1 on 6 matching bases. The V gene's germline CDR1 is MDHEN and CDR2 SYDVKM. The ends were cut back, 2 bases at V and 2 bases at J, with 10 bases in the middle. The CDR3 is 14 amino acids. This CDR3 reads CASSLGGATYEQYF. As DNA, the CDR3 is TGTGCCAGCAGTTTAGGGGGCGCCACCTACGAGCAGTACTTC.

The chain uses TRBV28 and TRBJ2-7; D is ambiguous. V lost 3 bases to trimming and J lost 4 bases, with 10 bases between them. The germline V gene has CDR1 MDHEN and CDR2 SYDVKM. There are 13 residues in the CDR3. This chain's CDR3 is CASSFTNGYEQYF. CDR3 nucleotide sequence: TGTGCCAGCAGTTTCACCAACGGTTACGAGCAGTACTTC.

The chain is built from TRBV28 and TRBJ2-7, with D uncertain. Germline CDR1 is MDHEN and CDR2 is SYDVKM. V shed 10 bases and J shed 5 bases, with 15 bases lying between them. CDR3 size: 12 residues. CDR3 coding DNA: TGTGCCACCCTCGACCGCCGCGACGAGCAGTACTTC. This sequence encodes CATLDRRDEQYF. Looking up the rest from reference TRBV28 and TRBJ2-7 gives the full variable domain: DVKVTQSSRYLVKRTGEKVFLECVQDMDHENMFWYRQDPGLGLRLIYFSYDVKMKEKGDIPEGYSVSREKKERFSLILESASTNQTSMYLCATLDRRDEQYFGPGTRLTVT.

The V and J genes are TRBV10-3 and TRBJ2-1; D not certain. Per the germline V gene, CDR1 is ENHRY and CDR2 is SYGVKD. The CDR3 consists of 16 residues. Trimming removed 4 bases from V and 2 bases from J, with 15 bases in between. This CDR3 reads CAISVSVGGTYNEQFF. CDR3 bases: TGTGCCATCAGTGTATCGGTGGGTGGAACCTACAATGAGCAGTTCTTC.

The chain joins TRBV7-9 to TRBJ2-2; unclear D gene. Germline loops: CDR1 SEHNR, CDR2 FQNEAQ (reference sequence). The V end lost 2 bases, the J end lost 4 bases, and 8 bases lay between the germline ends. The length of the CDR3 is 14 residues. CDR3 sequence: CASSLKQITGELFF. CDR3 sequence (DNA): TGTGCCAGCAGCTTAAAGCAGATCACCGGGGAGCTGTTTTTT.

The rearrangement joins TRBV6-5 to TRBJ2-5, with a possible D match to TRBD2 (6 bases). The CDR3 spans 16 residues. Germline-derived CDR1 and CDR2 are MNHEY and SVGAGI. Deletions cut 3 bases from V and 5 bases from J, with 19 bases between. The CDR3 bases are TGTGCCAGCAGTTATAACCACGGAGGGCTTCGGGAGACCCAGTACTTC. Translated: CASSYNHGGLRETQYF.

J is TRBJ2-7 and V is TRBV9; tentative D call: TRBD1 (6 bases). Germline V lookup: CDR1 SGDLS, CDR2 YYNGEE. V was cut by 0 bases and J by 4 bases, with 11 bases left in between. This CDR3 is built from 14 residues. DNA for the CDR3: TGTGCCAGCAGCGTAGCCCCAGGGGTTTACGAGCAGTACTTC. This codes for CASSVAPGVYEQYF.

Many counts were recorded for this clone. The chain carries TRBV10-3 and TRBJ2-5; D gene ambiguous. The CDR3 sequence is 13 residues long. Trimming pared 2 bases from V and 2 bases from J, leaving 6 bases between. The germline V gene has CDR1 ENHRY and CDR2 SYGVKD. In nucleotides, the CDR3 is TGTGCCATCAGTGAGAGGCGGCAAGAGACCCAGTACTTC. This translates into CAISERRQETQYF.

This clone occurred many times. The rearrangement uses TRBV10-3 and TRBJ1-2, with 9 bases matching TRBD1. The CDR3 is 13 residues long. Germline CDR1 is ENHRY and CDR2 is SYGVKD. Trimming took 8 bases from V and 7 from J; bases not matched to a gene: 8. The CDR3 reads CAIGSGQGGGYTF. The DNA for the CDR3 is TGTGCCATCGGATCGGGACAGGGTGGTGGCTACACCTTC.

This clone was seen a handful of times. V is TRBV10-3 and J is TRBJ1-2; D ambiguous. Trimming pared 8 bases from V and 3 bases from J, leaving 13 bases between. CDR3 size: 13 residues. Germline loops: CDR1 ENHRY, CDR2 SYGVKD. CDR3 protein: CAIAVDWDYGYTF. CDR3 bases: TGTGCCATCGCGGTGGACTGGGACTATGGCTACACCTTC.

The chain recombines TRBV6-1 with TRBJ2-1, with 10 bases fitting TRBD1. Trimming at V came to 3 bases and at J to 7 bases, leaving 6 bases not matched to a gene. This CDR3 spans 15 amino acids. Germline V CDR1 and CDR2: MNHNS, SASEGT. CDR3 coding DNA: TGTGCCAGCAGTGACTCGGGGACAGGGGCGAATGAGCAGTTCTTC. It encodes CASSDSGTGANEQFF.

The rearrangement uses TRBV27 and TRBJ2-3, with D possibly being TRBD2 (6 bases). The CDR3 is 14 residues long. Germline values: CDR1 MNHEY, CDR2 SMNVEV (reference sequence). The V end lost 10 bases, the J end lost 5 bases, and 19 bases lay between the germline ends. The CDR3 nucleotides read TGTGCCACCAAAGAAGGCGGGATGGGAGATACGCAGTATTTT. It codes for CATKEGGMGDTQYF.

As to this clone: The sample carries other DNA sequences with the same CDR3. The chain combines TRBV27 with TRBJ2-3, with D unclear. Trimming removed 4 bases at V and 0 bases at J, with 8 bases between. CDR1 is MNHEY, CDR2 SMNVEV, per germline (reference sequence). The CDR3 totals 14 residues. The CDR3 sequence is CASSSPASTDTQYF. The CDR3, as DNA: TGTGCCAGCAGTTCCCCGGCTAGCACAGATACGCAGTATTTT.

The J gene is TRBJ1-2, the V gene TRBV6-5, with 9 positions matching TRBD1. J gave up 6 bases and V 0 bases, and 8 bases lay outside the gene matches. The germline CDR1 and CDR2 sequences are MNHEY and SVGAGI. The CDR3 sequence is 16 residues long. CDR3 coding DNA: TGTGCCAGCAGTTACTCGCGTCCCGGGACAGGGAATGGCTACACCTTC. Protein sequence: CASSYSRPGTGNGYTF.